This record looks at one T cell receptor (beta chain) sequence and its context. The target antigen is unknown. In the same sample, other DNA sequences code for this CDR3. The CDR3 is 12 amino acids. Trimming stripped 4 bases from V and 3 bases from J, with 5 bases between. The germline V gene encodes CDR1 SGHTA and CDR2 FQGNSA. This record belongs to a study of shared clonotypes between healthy human individuals. Findings and limits, study-wide: Clonotype sharing across four donors was observed for 4% to 6.5% of naive CD4 clonotypes.

Replicate PCRs from sorted subsets contained around 200 ng DNA, which is around 29,000 T cell genomes. Sequencing was performed with immunoSEQ multiplex PCR; in TCRdb, only in-frame clones are kept and a portion is missing. The data show over a million clones, roughly 96% seen once. This TCR was recovered from a man in his thirties or forties in good health. Sequencing used naive CD4+ T cells sorted from blood. Subset noted: CD45RA+ positively selected. This chain links TRBV7-2 with TRBJ2-3; no definite D call. CDR3 sequence (DNA): TGTGCCAGCAGCTCTAGAACAGATACGCAGTATTTT. It yields the protein CASSSRTDTQYF.